This T cell receptor beta chain was recovered during a study of control samples from healthy donors and cancer patients. Data came from immunoSEQ multiplex PCR; TCRdb stores just in-frame clones and leaves some out. This sample has fewer than 95,000 clones, with about 88% found just once. CDR1 and CDR2 from the germline V gene are MNHEY and SVGEGT. This CDR3 is built from 17 residues. V lost 5 bases to trimming and J lost 0 bases, with 17 bases between them. This clone showed up just once. This receptor was identified in a woman aged 50 to 65 in good health. Material: blood. The rearrangement uses TRBV6-2 or TRBV6-3 and TRBJ2-4; D remains unclear. CDR3 sequence reads: CASSPWNGPLAKNIQYF. The CDR3 region has the DNA TGTGCCAGCAGTCCCTGGAATGGGCCTTTAGCCAAAAACATTCAGTACTTC.